A single TCR beta chain is shown here with its context. Its target is not known. These data are taken from a study of cytomegalovirus exposure and HLA in healthy donors. General study results and limits: A later analysis found most CMV-associated TCR beta chains apparently HLA-restricted. Among TCR beta chains, those listed as cytomegalovirus-associated numbered some 160. TCR beta sequences reportedly predicted most subjects' HLA-A and HLA-B alleles accurately.

The study ran its PCR with 60 Vbeta and 13 Jbeta primers. Method: immunoSEQ multiplex PCR; TCRdb's copy keeps in-frame clones and lacks some. The sample includes 150,000 to 200,000 clones, around 80% seen only once; the top ten take 2% to 2.5%. The ends were cut back, 2 bases at V and 0 bases at J, with 7 bases in the middle. The CDR3 length is 15 residues. The sequencing sample was made of PBMCs. The V call is TRBV23-1, the J call TRBJ2-2, with D possibly TRBD1 on 6 matching bases. TRBV23-1 belongs to the ORF category, with a function that is uncertain. This receptor was identified in a woman under 40 in good health and CMV-seropositive. CDR3 nucleotides: TGCGCCAGCAGTCAAGGACAGTCGAACACCGGGGAGCTGTTTTTT. Its translation is CASSQGQSNTGELFF.